This T cell receptor (beta chain) derives from a study of cytomegalovirus exposure and HLA in healthy donors. After removal of 4 bases from V and 8 bases from J, the junction contained 11 bases not matched to a gene. The CDR3 is made up of 17 amino acids. Looked up from germline, CDR1 is SEHNR and CDR2 is FQNEAQ (reference sequence). Amplification used 60 Vbeta primers and 13 Jbeta primers. Libraries were prepared by immunoSEQ multiplex PCR; TCRdb keeps only in-frame clonotypes and omits some of them. This sample contains around 130,000 clones. The clonotype was recovered from a woman in her sixties or seventies in good health and CMV-seronegative. The sample consisted of PBMCs. V gene TRBV7-9 combines with J gene TRBJ2-1; TRBD2 aligns across 13 bases. The CDR3 sequence is CASSSPRTSGSFYEQFF. In nucleotides, the CDR3 is TGTGCCAGCAGCTCCCCCCGGACTAGCGGGAGTTTCTATGAGCAGTTCTTC.